This entry lists 26 T cell receptor beta chains sequenced from one sample in a study of blood T cells in healthy people across ages (dated by TCRdb to between 2014 and 2017). Libraries were made using 5' RACE. A second PCR of roughly 7 to 11 cycles was performed with a sample-barcoded 5' primer and a J-beta primer mix. The raw public data were reprocessed by TCRdb itself: fastp quality trimming at Q25, MiXCR clonotype calling, in-frame beta chains only. Rows merge per CDR3 protein into single entries with the most common DNA and genes. The sample has approximately 2,000,000 distinct CDR3 sequences on record, 35% to 50% of them singletons. The biggest ten clones account for about 21% of the sample. Sequencing was carried out using blood. These receptor sequences come from a human donor in good health.

The V gene is TRBV2, the J gene TRBJ2-3; 7 positions match TRBD1. CDR1 and CDR2 (germline): SNHLY, FYNNEI. The ends lost 8 bases at V and 5 bases at J; junction bases unmatched: 7. The CDR3 runs 13 residues. DNA of the CDR3: TGTGCCAGCTCCCGGGACAGTGAAGATACGCAGTATTTT. Translating it yields CASSRDSEDTQYF. Combining the CDR3 with reference TRBV2 and TRBJ2-3 gives the whole variable domain EPEVTQTPSHQVTQMGQEVILRCVPISNHLYFYWYRQILGQKVEFLVSFYNNEISEKSEIFDDQFSVERPDGSNFTLKIRSTKLEDSAMYFCASSRDSEDTQYFGPGTRLTVL.

V and J are TRBV5-1 and TRBJ1-5; 7 bases are shared with TRBD1. V shed 6 bases, J shed 3 bases, and the junction held 6 bases outside the gene matches. There are 14 residues in the CDR3. The germline gives CDR1 SGHRS, CDR2 YFSETQ. CDR3 protein: CASTPGQPNQPQHF. The CDR3 nucleotides are TGCGCCAGCACACCGGGACAGCCCAATCAGCCCCAGCATTTT. Together with reference TRBV5-1 and TRBJ1-5, the CDR3 gives the full variable domain: KAGVTQTPRYLIKTRGQQVTLSCSPISGHRSVSWYQQTPGQGLQFLFEYFSETQRNKGNFPGRFSGRQFSNSRSEMNVSTLELGDSALYLCASTPGQPNQPQHFGDGTRLSIL.

The chain recombines TRBV20-1 with TRBJ2-2; D is possibly TRBD2 (6 bases). Germline V gives CDR1 DFQATT, CDR2 SNEGSKA (reference sequence). The CDR3 spans 15 residues. V was trimmed by 0 bases and J by 3 bases, leaving 11 bases between them. CDR3 nucleotides: TGCAGTGCTAGAGATTTCAGGGAGGACACCGGGGAGCTGTTTTTT. Translated, it gives CSARDFREDTGELFF.

This clonotype was picked up many times. The chain couples TRBV7-2 to TRBJ2-1; D not certain. The germline V gene encodes CDR1 SGHTA and CDR2 FQGNSA. Trimming removed 3 bases at V and 2 bases at J, with 11 bases between. CDR3 length equals 15 residues. Here the CDR3 DNA reads TGTGCCAGCAGCTTCGTCCGAAGCCCCTACAATGAGCAGTTCTTC. This gives the protein CASSFVRSPYNEQFF.

The genes are TRBV15 and TRBJ1-1, with D possibly matching TRBD1 (6 bases). This CDR3 comprises 14 residues. Germline CDR1 is LNHNV and CDR2 is YYDKDF (reference sequence). With 2 bases removed from V and 13 bases from J, the gap between germline ends came to 20 bases. The CDR3: CATSRRGPLEVLFF. CDR3 DNA sequence: TGTGCCACCAGCAGACGGGGGCCCCTTGAAGTTCTTTTCTTT.

This clonotype was picked up a small number of times. The chain recombines TRBV7-3 with TRBJ2-3; TRBD2 aligns across 10 bases. Germline-derived CDR1 and CDR2 are SGHTA and FQGTGA. The length of the CDR3 is 17 residues. Trimming removed 0 bases from V and 4 bases from J; junction bases left unmatched: 7. The CDR3 protein is CASSLTVLAGFADTQYF. CDR3 sequence (DNA): TGTGCCAGCAGCTTAACTGTACTAGCGGGGTTTGCAGATACGCAGTATTTT.

In the case of this clonotype: This likely came from a read error, as a far larger clone is one base away. J is TRBJ2-5 and V is TRBV18; D might be TRBD1 or TRBD2, each matching 6 bases. Germline CDR1 and CDR2: KGHSH and LQKENI. The CDR3 length is 12 residues. Trimming removed 3 bases at V and 9 bases at J, with 11 bases between. The CDR3 DNA reads TGTGCCAGCTCACCGGAGGGGGAGGCCCAGTACTTC. Protein: CASSPEGEAQYF.

The rearrangement uses TRBV6-2 or TRBV6-3 and TRBJ2-1, with D perhaps being TRBD1 or TRBD2 (5 bases each). Germline V lookup: CDR1 MNHEY, CDR2 SVGEGT. V dropped 5 bases and J dropped 4 bases, with 21 bases sitting between them. This CDR3 spans 17 amino acids. CDR3 loop: CASSPGPDGTIYNEQFF. In DNA form, the CDR3 reads TGTGCCAGCAGTCCTGGACCCGACGGGACCATATACAATGAGCAGTTCTTC.

This clonotype has more than one count but fewer than ten. The chain joins TRBV10-2 to TRBJ1-2; 11 positions agree with TRBD1. The CDR3 covers 16 residues. Germline loops: CDR1 WSHSY, CDR2 SAAADI. V gave up 2 bases and J gave up 6 bases; unmatched junction bases: 8. The CDR3 DNA is TGCGCCAGCAGTGAGGGCCGGACAGGGGGCTTGAATGGCTACACCTTC. It translates to CASSEGRTGGLNGYTF.

This clonotype was seen a few times. This rearrangement joins TRBV7-2 to TRBJ1-1; D uncertain. From germline, CDR1 is SGHTA and CDR2 FQGNSA. The CDR3 sequence is 15 residues long. V lost 5 bases and J 3 bases, leaving 16 bases between the germline ends. The CDR3 loop reads CASSLGSVRYTEAFF. CDR3 nucleotides: TGTGCCAGCAGCCTAGGTTCGGTTAGGTACACTGAAGCTTTCTTT. The entire variable domain, with the rest obtained from reference TRBV7-2 and TRBJ1-1, is as follows: GAGVSQSPSNKVTEKGKDVELRCDPISGHTALYWYRQSLGQGLEFLIYFQGNSAPDKSGLPSDRFSAERTGGSVSTLTIQRTQQEDSAVYLCASSLGSVRYTEAFFGQGTRLTVV.

This clonotype has a handful of counts. The chain has TRBV4-1 and TRBJ1-1; possible D gene TRBD1, 5 bases. Trimming took off 6 bases at V and 2 bases at J, with 16 bases between the two ends. This CDR3 is built from 15 residues. Germline V gene sequence: CDR1 MGHRA, CDR2 YSYEKL. The chain's CDR3 is CASRRMGRENTEAFF. CDR3 sequence (DNA): TGCGCCAGCAGAAGGATGGGGCGGGAAAACACTGAAGCTTTCTTT.

This clonotype was detected only a few times. The chain links TRBV29-1 to TRBJ1-2; TRBD1 matches at 8 bases. The trim removed 7 bases at V and 4 bases at J, leaving 11 bases unmatched. Germline V gene data show CDR1 as SQVTM and CDR2 as ANQGSEA. The CDR3 contains 14 residues. The CDR3 protein is CSALQQGGGYGYTF. The CDR3 DNA is TGCAGCGCCCTCCAACAGGGGGGAGGCTATGGCTACACCTTC.

This clonotype was detected only a few times. V gene TRBV29-1 combines with J gene TRBJ2-5; D not certain. Germline loops: CDR1 SQVTM, CDR2 ANQGSEA. The CDR3 runs 12 residues. Trimming pared 5 bases from V and 0 bases from J, leaving 7 bases between. CDR3 sequence reads: CSVLADQETQYF. In DNA, the CDR3 is TGCAGCGTTCTGGCCGACCAAGAGACCCAGTACTTC.

This clonotype came up a few times. The chain joins TRBV5-1 to TRBJ2-5; maybe TRBD1 (6 bases). Deletions cut 6 bases from V and 5 bases from J, with 14 bases between. There are 13 residues in the CDR3. Germline CDR1 SGHRS, CDR2 YFSETQ. CDR3 residues: CASMSGDGETQYF. DNA of the CDR3: TGCGCCAGCATGTCAGGGGACGGTGAGACCCAGTACTTC.

CDR3 DNA sequence: TGTGCCAGTAGTACCCAGGGAAACCAGGGGGGCTACACCTTC. Its protein product is CASSTQGNQGGYTF. J is TRBJ1-2 and V is TRBV19; weak D call: TRBD1 (6 bases). Trimming stripped 4 bases from V and 8 bases from J, with 17 bases between. Per germline, CDR1 LNHDA and CDR2 SQIVND (reference sequence). The CDR3 consists of 14 residues. Looking up the rest from reference TRBV19 and TRBJ1-2 gives the full variable domain: DGGITQSPKYLFRKEGQNVTLSCEQNLNHDAMYWYRQDPGQGLRLIYYSQIVNDFQKGDIAEGYSVSREKKESFPLTVTSAQKNPTAFYLCASSTQGNQGGYTFGSGTRLTVV.

The V gene is TRBV12-3 or TRBV12-4, the J gene TRBJ1-1, with D tentatively TRBD1 (5 bases). CDR3 size: 14 residues. V was shortened by 3 bases and J by 3 bases, with 11 bases between the two germline ends. The CDR3: CASSFRAVDTEAFF. CDR3 in DNA: TGTGCCAGCAGTTTCAGGGCGGTCGACACTGAAGCTTTCTTT.

This clonotype was counted a single time. This may stem from a read error, because a much larger clone lies one nucleotide away. J is TRBJ2-4 and V is TRBV3-1, with D perhaps matching TRBD2 (5 bases). This CDR3 contains 16 residues. CDR1 LGHDT and CDR2 YNNKEL come from the germline V gene (reference sequence). V was pared by 0 bases and J by 6 bases, with 15 bases between. CDR3 coding DNA: TGTGCCAGCAGCCAAGATTGGGTAGCCGAGGGAAACATTCAGTACTTC. It yields the protein CASSQDWVAEGNIQYF.

J is TRBJ1-3 and V is TRBV20-1, with D maybe TRBD1 (5 bases). The germline gives CDR1 DFQATT, CDR2 SNEGSKA (reference sequence). Trimming took 3 bases from V and 1 from J, leaving 13 bases between them. The CDR3 has 15 residues. The CDR3 sequence: CSASSTTVSGNTIYF. CDR3 sequence (DNA): TGCAGTGCTAGCAGTACGACAGTTTCTGGAAACACCATATATTTT.

As concerns this clonotype: A read error may be the cause here, since a much bigger clone is one base away. Here the CDR3 DNA reads TGTGCCAGCAGCTTTTGGGACTATGGCTACACCTTC. Protein product: CASSFWDYGYTF. This chain connects TRBV7-2 to TRBJ1-2, with D hard to call. Trimming removed 3 bases from V and 3 bases from J, with 5 bases in between. CDR3 length: 12 residues. The germline V gene encodes CDR1 SGHTA and CDR2 FQGNSA.

This clonotype turned up a few times. The chain uses TRBV12-5 and TRBJ2-7; D call uncertain. Germline-derived CDR1 and CDR2 are LGHNT and FRNRAP. V shed 6 bases and J shed 0 bases, with 6 bases lying between them. The CDR3 contains 12 residues. The CDR3 DNA follows: TGTGCTAGTGGCCACAACTCCTACGAGCAGTACTTC. Translated: CASGHNSYEQYF.

This clonotype was detected once. The rearrangement links TRBV6-6 to TRBJ1-4, with D unresolved. The ends were cut back, 6 bases at V and 5 bases at J, with 19 bases in the middle. There are 16 residues in the CDR3. The germline V gene has CDR1 MNHNY and CDR2 SVGAGI (reference sequence). CDR3 sequence: CASSPRPENRNEKLFF. CDR3 sequence (DNA): TGTGCCAGCAGCCCGAGACCGGAAAACAGAAATGAAAAACTGTTTTTT.

The chain employs TRBV20-1 and TRBJ2-2; unclear D gene. Germline loops: CDR1 DFQATT, CDR2 SNEGSKA (reference sequence). CDR3 length: 13 amino acids. V was trimmed by 1 base and J by 5 bases, leaving 8 bases between them. CDR3 coding DNA: TGCAGTGCTAGAGGGTACAATACCGGGGAGCTGTTTTTT. It specifies CSARGYNTGELFF.

This rearrangement joins TRBV12-3 or TRBV12-4 to TRBJ2-2, with D possibly TRBD1 on 6 matching bases. Trimming cost V 5 bases and J 6 bases, with 13 bases left between them. This CDR3 has 14 residues. CDR3 region: CASSPDRYSGELFF. The DNA for the CDR3 is TGTGCCAGCAGTCCCGACAGGTATTCCGGGGAGCTGTTTTTT.

V gene TRBV6-5 combines with J gene TRBJ2-3; 8 bases align to TRBD2. This CDR3 is 15 amino acids long. In germline, CDR1 is MNHEY, CDR2 SVGAGI. V lost 2 bases and J lost 5; bases outside the gene matches: 6. DNA of the CDR3: TGTGCCAGCAGTTACAATGCCGCGGGGGGAGATACGCAGTATTTT. As protein: CASSYNAAGGDTQYF.

The gene calls are TRBV10-3 and TRBJ1-1; D is unresolved. This CDR3 contains 12 residues. V dropped 0 bases and J dropped 4 bases, with 3 bases sitting between them. Per germline, CDR1 ENHRY and CDR2 SYGVKD. DNA of the CDR3: TGTGCCATCAGTGAGTCGAGCACTGAAGCTTTCTTT. Protein: CAISESSTEAFF.

This clonotype appeared a few times. CDR3 coding DNA: TGCGCCAGCAGCTTGAGGTTAGGGGGTACCTACAATGAGCAGTTCTTC. Amino acids: CASSLRLGGTYNEQFF. The V call is TRBV5-1, the J call TRBJ2-1; tentative D call: TRBD1 (6 bases). V was pared by 1 base and J by 2 bases, with 13 bases between. CDR3 size: 16 residues. Germline CDR1 and CDR2: SGHRS and YFSETQ.